Listed below are T cell receptor beta chains from one sample, sequenced in a study of control samples from healthy donors and cancer patients. Only in-frame clones appear in the TCRdb table, and some are missing; sequencing was by immunoSEQ multiplex PCR. The sample shows hundreds of thousands of clones, 90% of them seen only once. Sequenced input: PBMCs. These receptors were obtained from a man aged 35 to 55 with head and neck cancer. Both conserved end residues are trimmed from each CDR3. Each record gives: J gene, V gene, D gene, CDR3 length, CDR3 protein. The D gene is left open where the match is weak.

J: TRBJ2-5; V: TRBV18; D: .; length: 10; CDR3: ASSPLVETQY
J: TRBJ2-5; V: TRBV6-1; D: .; length: 11; CDR3: ASSEVTQETQY
J: TRBJ2-2; V: TRBV30; D: TRBD2; length: 15; CDR3: AWKGGRVGLGTGELF
J: TRBJ2-1; V: TRBV27; D: .; length: 12; CDR3: ASSPRPESNEQF
J: TRBJ1-1; V: TRBV28; D: .; length: 13; CDR3: ASSEPGGGHTEAF
J: TRBJ2-5; V: TRBV7-3; D: .; length: 14; CDR3: ASSLIPSSNQETQY
J: TRBJ1-4; V: TRBV18; D: .; length: 13; CDR3: ASSAQSISNEKLF
J: TRBJ2-3; V: TRBV3-1/TRBV3-2; D: .; length: 11; CDR3: ASSQGGGDTQY
J: TRBJ2-1; V: TRBV7-8; D: TRBD2; length: 15; CDR3: ASSPKTSGGRYNEQF
J: TRBJ2-7; V: TRBV28; D: TRBD2; length: 13; CDR3: ASSSIAGKVGEQY
J: TRBJ2-7; V: TRBV30; D: .; length: 12; CDR3: AWNFYGTAYEQY
J: TRBJ2-1; V: TRBV28; D: TRBD2; length: 14; CDR3: ASRIAGHRSNNEQF
J: TRBJ2-7; V: TRBV28; D: TRBD2; length: 13; CDR3: ASTTTSVKRYEQY
J: TRBJ2-1; V: TRBV6-1; D: TRBD1; length: 14; CDR3: ASSEVGTGRVNEQF
J: TRBJ2-6; V: TRBV14; D: .; length: 13; CDR3: ASSQGVSGANVLT
J: TRBJ1-1; V: TRBV30; D: .; length: 11; CDR3: AWSDSAATEAF
J: TRBJ2-7; V: TRBV5-4; D: .; length: 14; CDR3: ASSGSPGGGGYEQY
J: TRBJ1-2; V: TRBV7-2; D: .; length: 11; CDR3: ASSFPGVGGYT
J: TRBJ2-6; V: TRBV5-4; D: .; length: 15; CDR3: ASSLGATRTGANVLT
J: TRBJ1-2; V: TRBV7-9; D: .; length: 11; CDR3: ASSSDWSYGYT
J: TRBJ1-5; V: TRBV24-1; D: .; length: 12; CDR3: ATSDLVGDQPQH
J: TRBJ2-1; V: TRBV6-6; D: .; length: 11; CDR3: ASRLGNHNEQF
J: TRBJ2-1; V: TRBV2; D: TRBD2; length: 13; CDR3: ASANGLAMYNEQF
J: TRBJ2-7; V: TRBV10-3; D: TRBD1; length: 10; CDR3: AARDRVSEQY
J: TRBJ2-1; V: TRBV9; D: .; length: 14; CDR3: ASSVATRGAYNEQF
J: TRBJ2-5; V: TRBV10-3; D: TRBD2; length: 14; CDR3: AISDPSGLAGAAQY
J: TRBJ2-5; V: TRBV5-8; D: TRBD2; length: 15; CDR3: ASSLGTSGASWETQY
J: TRBJ1-1; V: TRBV6-5; D: TRBD1; length: 14; CDR3: ASSYSPGTGFGEAF
J: TRBJ2-5; V: TRBV6-5; D: TRBD1; length: 13; CDR3: ASSPQKTGTETQY
J: TRBJ1-2; V: TRBV24-1; D: .; length: 10; CDR3: ATSDIGDGYT
J: TRBJ2-6; V: TRBV30; D: TRBD1; length: 14; CDR3: AWTTDRGSGANVLT
J: TRBJ2-7; V: TRBV28; D: TRBD2; length: 13; CDR3: ASGPREGITYEQY
J: TRBJ2-5; V: TRBV7-9; D: .; length: 12; CDR3: ASSHPGHQETQY
J: TRBJ2-7; V: TRBV28; D: .; length: 14; CDR3: ASSLIYRQGYYEQY
J: TRBJ1-2; V: TRBV10-2; D: .; length: 11; CDR3: ASSEGGAYGYT
J: TRBJ2-7; V: TRBV6-2/TRBV6-3; D: .; length: 13; CDR3: ASSTDRREPYEQY
J: TRBJ2-7; V: TRBV28; D: TRBD1; length: 13; CDR3: ASSLGTGATYEQY
J: TRBJ2-3; V: TRBV6-4; D: TRBD2; length: 13; CDR3: ASSLRGGAWDTQY
J: TRBJ1-4; V: TRBV28; D: .; length: 11; CDR3: ASRQIGGEKLF
J: TRBJ2-3; V: TRBV19; D: TRBD2; length: 14; CDR3: ASSIPGTRGTDTQY
J: TRBJ2-2; V: TRBV6-5; D: .; length: 11; CDR3: ASLGSRDGELF
J: TRBJ1-2; V: TRBV28; D: .; length: 9; CDR3: ASSLLYGYT
J: TRBJ2-7; V: TRBV5-6; D: TRBD2; length: 14; CDR3: ASSFLAGGSTYEQY
J: TRBJ2-3; V: TRBV24-1; D: .; length: 15; CDR3: ATSDPYGDLSTDTQY